The 3 T cell receptor beta chains given below trace back to one sample, sequenced in a study of blood T cell repertoires in COVID-19. TCRdb's copy holds only in-frame clones and misses some; the assay was immunoSEQ multiplex PCR. The sample yields some 300,000 clones, roughly 90% seen once. The sample comprised PBMCs or T cells enriched from blood (not recorded which). Every receptor here comes from a woman in her twenties or thirties who had recovered from COVID-19.

The gene calls are TRBV9 and TRBJ2-1; D is perhaps TRBD2 (6 bases). V was clipped by 3 bases and J by 6 bases, with 19 bases between them. This CDR3 has 16 residues. Germline assignment: CDR1 SGDLS and CDR2 YYNGEE. This chain's CDR3 is CASSAEGTSLGNEQFF. The CDR3 region has the DNA TGTGCCAGCAGCGCGGAGGGGACGTCCCTTGGCAATGAGCAGTTCTTC.

The CDR3 protein is CSVEIWGLAGNQETQYF. For the CDR3, the DNA is TGCAGCGTTGAAATTTGGGGACTAGCGGGGAACCAAGAGACCCAGTACTTC. This sequence joins TRBV29-1 and TRBJ2-5, with TRBD2 identical over 13 bases. Germline V gives CDR1 SQVTM, CDR2 ANQGSEA. The CDR3 is 17 residues long. V trimming: 2 bases; J trimming: 0 bases; junction bases outside the gene matches: 6.

V usage is TRBV28 and J usage is TRBJ1-6, with a weak D call TRBD1 (6 bases). Trimming cost V 4 bases and J 8 bases, with 12 bases left between them. There are 14 residues in the CDR3. Germline V gene lookup returns CDR1 MDHEN and CDR2 SYDVKM. CDR3 amino acids: CASSSGVGDSPLHF. The CDR3 DNA sequence: TGTGCCAGCAGTTCAGGGGTAGGGGATTCACCCCTCCACTTT.